The clone carrying this T cell receptor beta chain was seen repeatedly, ten times or more. Its cognate antigen is unknown. Molecular-barcoded quantitative 5'-RACE produced these TCR beta libraries. TCRdb used MiXCR to reprocess the 5' RACE reads, holding one entry per CDR3 protein. The sample carries some 220,000 distinct CDR3 sequences, about 7% recorded once. The data stem from a study of CD8 T cells in ankylosing spondylitis. Findings of the study overall: A TCR beta motif of eight or nine highly homologous variants seemed to mark ankylosing spondylitis blood.

The CDR3 has 12 residues. The ends were cut back, 5 bases at V and 7 bases at J, with 9 bases in the middle. Germline V lookup: CDR1 SGHTA, CDR2 FQGNSA. This sequence originates from a male donor with ankylosing spondylitis. The sequenced sample consisted of blood, either unsorted or a sorted T cell fraction (not recorded which). V and J are TRBV7-2 and TRBJ1-5; D gene unclear. CDR3 residues: CASSHTEQPQHF. The CDR3 coding sequence is TGTGCCAGCAGCCATACGGAACAGCCCCAGCATTTT. The full variable domain, completed using reference TRBV7-2 and TRBJ1-5, is GAGVSQSPSNKVTEKGKDVELRCDPISGHTALYWYRQSLGQGLEFLIYFQGNSAPDKSGLPSDRFSAERTGGSVSTLTIQRTQQEDSAVYLCASSHTEQPQHFGDGTRLSIL.